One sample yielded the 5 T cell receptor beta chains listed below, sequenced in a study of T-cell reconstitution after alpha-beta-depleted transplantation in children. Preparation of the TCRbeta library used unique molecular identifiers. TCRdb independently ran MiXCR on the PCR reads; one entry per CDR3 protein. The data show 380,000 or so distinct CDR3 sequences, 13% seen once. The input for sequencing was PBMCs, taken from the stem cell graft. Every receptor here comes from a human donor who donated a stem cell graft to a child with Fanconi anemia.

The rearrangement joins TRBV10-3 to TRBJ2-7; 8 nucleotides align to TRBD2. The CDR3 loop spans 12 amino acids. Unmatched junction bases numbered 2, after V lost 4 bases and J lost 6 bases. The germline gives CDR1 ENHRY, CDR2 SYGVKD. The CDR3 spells CAISVTSGEQYF. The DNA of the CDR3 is TGTGCCATCAGTGTAACTAGCGGCGAGCAGTACTTC.

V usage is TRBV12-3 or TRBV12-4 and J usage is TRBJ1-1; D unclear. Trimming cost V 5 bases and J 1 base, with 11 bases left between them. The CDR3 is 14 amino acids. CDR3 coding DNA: TGTGCCAGCAGTCCAGGACTAGCGAACACTGAAGCTTTCTTT. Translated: CASSPGLANTEAFF.

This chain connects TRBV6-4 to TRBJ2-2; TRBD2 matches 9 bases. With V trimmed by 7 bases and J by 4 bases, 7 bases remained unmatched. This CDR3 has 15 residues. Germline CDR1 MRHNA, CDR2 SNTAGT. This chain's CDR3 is CASKEFSGGTGELFF. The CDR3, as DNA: TGTGCCAGCAAAGAATTTAGCGGGGGCACCGGGGAGCTGTTTTTT.

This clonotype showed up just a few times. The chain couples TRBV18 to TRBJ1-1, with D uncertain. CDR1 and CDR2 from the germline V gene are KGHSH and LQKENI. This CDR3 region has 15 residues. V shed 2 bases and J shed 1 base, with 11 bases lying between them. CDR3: CASSPVRSGNTEAFF. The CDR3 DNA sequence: TGTGCCAGCTCACCAGTCCGGTCGGGGAACACTGAAGCTTTCTTT.

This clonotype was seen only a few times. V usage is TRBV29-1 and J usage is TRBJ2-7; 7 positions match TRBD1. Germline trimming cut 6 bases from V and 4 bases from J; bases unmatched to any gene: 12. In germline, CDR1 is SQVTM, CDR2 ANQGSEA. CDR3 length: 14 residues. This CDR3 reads CSVQGADRSYEQYF. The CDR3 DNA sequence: TGCAGCGTCCAAGGTGCGGACAGGTCTTACGAGCAGTACTTC.